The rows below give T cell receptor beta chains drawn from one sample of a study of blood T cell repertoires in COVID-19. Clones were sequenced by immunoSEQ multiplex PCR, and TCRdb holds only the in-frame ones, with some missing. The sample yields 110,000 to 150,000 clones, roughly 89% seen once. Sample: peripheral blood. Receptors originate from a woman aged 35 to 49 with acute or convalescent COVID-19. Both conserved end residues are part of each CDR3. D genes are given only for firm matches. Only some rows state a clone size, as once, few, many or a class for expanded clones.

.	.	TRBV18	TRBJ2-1	CANSPPFPDEANEQFF	TGTGCCAACTCACCACCGTTTCCGGATGAGGCAAATGAGCAGTTCTTC
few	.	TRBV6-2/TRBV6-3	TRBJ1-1	CASSYLGVGAFF	TGTGCCAGCAGTTACTTGGGCGTAGGAGCTTTCTTT
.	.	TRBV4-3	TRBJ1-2	CASSQGWGGNYGYTF	TGCGCCAGCAGCCAAGGATGGGGGGGGAACTATGGCTACACCTTC
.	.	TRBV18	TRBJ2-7	CASSRDSSYEQYF	TGTGCCAGCTCGCGAGACAGCTCCTACGAGCAGTACTTC
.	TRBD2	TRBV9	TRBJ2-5	CASSVYGGQETQYF	TGTGCCAGCAGCGTATACGGGGGGCAAGAGACCCAGTACTTC
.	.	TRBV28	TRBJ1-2	CASSRHRGQSEIYGYTF	TGTGCCAGCAGTCGCCATCGAGGACAGAGCGAAATCTATGGCTACACCTTC
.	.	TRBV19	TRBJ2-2	CASRRTGRGTGELFF	TGTGCCAGCCGAAGAACAGGGCGCGGCACCGGGGAGCTGTTTTTT
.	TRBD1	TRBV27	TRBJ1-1	CASSLIKGARTFF	TGTGCCAGCAGTTTAATTAAGGGGGCTAGAACTTTCTTT
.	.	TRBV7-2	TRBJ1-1	CASSLKGWGTEAFF	TGTGCCAGCAGCTTAAAGGGGTGGGGCACTGAAGCTTTCTTT
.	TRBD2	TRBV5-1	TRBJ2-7	CASSFGLAVTYEQYF	TGCGCCAGCAGTTTCGGACTAGCAGTAACCTACGAGCAGTACTTC
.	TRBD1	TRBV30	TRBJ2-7	CAWSVQGAFYEQYF	TGTGCCTGGAGTGTACAGGGGGCCTTCTACGAGCAGTACTTC
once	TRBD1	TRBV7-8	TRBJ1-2	CASSLGTGAGGYTF	TGTGCCAGCAGCCTGGGGACAGGGGCCGGTGGCTACACCTTC
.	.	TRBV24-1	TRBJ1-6	CATSEGGFSPLHF	TGTGCCACCAGTGAGGGGGGGTTTTCACCCCTCCACTTT
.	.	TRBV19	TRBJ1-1	CASSLRTGTNTEAFF	TGTGCCAGTAGCCTCAGGACGGGAACCAACACTGAAGCTTTCTTT